A single sample is the source of the 6 T cell receptor beta chains below, sequenced in a study of low-dose radiotherapy and immunotherapy resistance in tumors. Primers used for first-strand cDNA, a TRAV- and TRBV-specific set, covered both alpha and beta chains. TCRs were amplified for 15 to 20 PCR cycles with a constant-region primer and V-primer adapter. TCRdb called the reads again in MiXCR, with one record for every CDR3 protein. The sample has more than 9,500 distinct CDR3 sequences; roughly 71% are singletons. All receptors derive from a human donor with advanced metastatic prostate, ovarian, gallbladder or colorectal cancer (not recorded which). This table probably holds off-target reads from a library built for another chain.

V gene TRBV28 combines with J gene TRBJ1-2, with 9 bases matching TRBD1. The junction had 8 bases not matched to a gene; V was cut back by 2 bases and J by 7 bases. The CDR3 is 15 amino acids. Germline V gene lookup returns CDR1 MDHEN and CDR2 SYDVKM. CDR3 bases: TGTGCCAGCAGTTTAGCCGGGACAGGGCACTCTGGCTACACCTTC. Protein: CASSLAGTGHSGYTF.

The chain carries TRBV30 and TRBJ1-2; TRBD1 is a possible D gene (5 bases). V lost 4 bases and J 7 bases, leaving 22 bases between the germline ends. CDR3 size: 15 residues. Germline loops: CDR1 GTSNPN, CDR2 SVGIG (reference sequence). The CDR3 protein is CAWTTGTPRRGGYTF. The CDR3, as DNA: TGTGCCTGGACCACCGGGACCCCTCGGAGAGGTGGCTACACCTTC.

This clonotype has just one count. V usage is TRBV2 and J usage is TRBJ2-4, with 7 bases that match TRBD2. The CDR3 is made up of 16 amino acids. The germline CDR1 and CDR2 sequences are SNHLY and FYNNEI. V shed 5 bases, J shed 0 bases, and the junction held 7 bases outside the gene matches. Here the CDR3 DNA reads TGTGCCAGCAGTCCACGGCGGGGGTCAGCCAAAAACATTCAGTACTTC. The encoded protein is CASSPRRGSAKNIQYF. The full variable domain, with the rest looked up from reference TRBV2 and TRBJ2-4, is EPEVTQTPSHQVTQMGQEVILRCVPISNHLYFYWYRQILGQKVEFLVSFYNNEISEKSEIFDDQFSVERPDGSNFTLKIRSTKLEDSAMYFCASSPRRGSAKNIQYFGAGTRLSVL.

The chain has TRBV7-9 and TRBJ1-1; possibly TRBD1 for D (5 bases). The CDR3 is 14 amino acids. Trimming cost V 8 bases and J 3 bases, with 16 bases left between them. Germline CDR1 is SEHNR and CDR2 is FQNEAQ (reference sequence). This chain's CDR3 is CASQTRAQDTEAFF. Written as DNA, the CDR3 is TGTGCCAGCCAAACCAGGGCCCAGGACACTGAAGCTTTCTTT.

V usage is TRBV18 and J usage is TRBJ2-7; D is possibly TRBD1 (5 bases). The CDR3 is 15 amino acids. V was pared by 3 bases and J by 0 bases, with 12 bases between. CDR1 KGHSH and CDR2 LQKENI come from the germline V gene. The DNA of the CDR3 is TGTGCCAGCTCACCTGGGGCCACCAGCTCCTACGAGCAGTACTTC. Its translation is CASSPGATSSYEQYF. Full variable domain (rest looked up from reference TRBV18 and TRBJ2-7): NAGVMQNPRHLVRRRGQEARLRCSPMKGHSHVYWYRQLPEEGLKFMVYLQKENIIDESGMPKERFSAEFPKEGPSILRIQQVVRGDSAAYFCASSPGATSSYEQYFGPGTRLTVT.

The V and J genes are TRBV29-1 and TRBJ2-2, with 7 bases identical to TRBD2. The V segment lost 3 bases and the J segment 3 bases; nucleotides outside the gene matches: 7. The CDR3 has 15 residues. Germline CDR1 and CDR2: SQVTM and ANQGSEA. This CDR3 is CSVDRSSGDTGELFF. The DNA for the CDR3 is TGCAGCGTTGATCGCTCTAGCGGAGACACCGGGGAGCTGTTTTTT.